Presented here are 14 T cell receptor beta chains from one specimen sequenced in a study of blood T cell repertoires in COVID-19. The assay was immunoSEQ multiplex PCR, and TCRdb's table has in-frame clones only and misses some. This sample yields about 98,000 clones, of which about 85% are seen a single time; 9.5% to 12% belongs to the top ten. Specimen: peripheral blood. The receptors come from a woman older than 75 with acute or convalescent COVID-19.

This chain connects TRBV6-2 or TRBV6-3 to TRBJ2-4; 8 bases line up with TRBD1. The CDR3 totals 15 residues. Germline V lookup: CDR1 MNHEY, CDR2 SVGEGT. V trimming: 0 bases; J trimming: 8 bases; junction bases outside the gene matches: 6. CDR3 sequence: CASSYSRTGWDIQYF. As DNA, the CDR3 is TGTGCCAGCAGTTACTCGAGGACAGGGTGGGACATTCAGTACTTC.

The V call is TRBV28, the J call TRBJ2-7, with unresolved D. Trimming removed 7 bases from V and 0 bases from J, with 4 bases in between. The germline V gene has CDR1 MDHEN and CDR2 SYDVKM. CDR3 length: 11 residues. CDR3 sequence (DNA): TGTGCCAGCACTAGCTCCTACGAGCAGTACTTC. It encodes CASTSSYEQYF.

J is TRBJ2-3 and V is TRBV29-1, with 12 nucleotides matching TRBD1. Germline CDR1 reads SQVTM; CDR2 reads ANQGSEA. The trim removed 7 bases at V and 4 bases at J, leaving 9 bases unmatched. The CDR3 is 15 amino acids. CDR3 in amino acids: CSASGTGGEPDTQYF. For the CDR3, the DNA is TGCAGCGCTTCCGGGACAGGGGGCGAGCCAGATACGCAGTATTTT.

The rearrangement joins TRBV5-4 to TRBJ1-1, with 10 bases that match TRBD1. The germline V gene has CDR1 SGHNT and CDR2 YYREEE (reference sequence). V dropped 4 bases and J dropped 5; count of bases not matched to a gene: 8. This CDR3 has 15 amino acids. CDR3 sequence: CASSLGDRGLTEAFF. DNA for the CDR3: TGTGCCAGCAGCCTCGGCGACAGGGGGCTTACTGAAGCTTTCTTT. Drawing the rest from reference TRBV5-4 and TRBJ1-1, the complete variable domain is ETGVTQSPTHLIKTRGQQVTLRCSSQSGHNTVSWYQQALGQGPQFIFQYYREEENGRGNFPPRFSGLQFPNYSSELNVNALELDDSALYLCASSLGDRGLTEAFFGQGTRLTVV.

This clone was picked up a small number of times. The rearrangement uses TRBV2 and TRBJ1-5; perhaps TRBD1 as D (5 bases). V was shortened by 6 bases and J by 5 bases, with 14 bases between the two germline ends. Germline V gene data show CDR1 as SNHLY and CDR2 as FYNNEI. The CDR3 loop spans 14 amino acids. CDR3: CASRGGGVDQPQHF. The CDR3 DNA follows: TGTGCCAGCAGGGGCGGAGGGGTTGATCAGCCCCAGCATTTT. Combining the CDR3 with reference TRBV2 and TRBJ1-5 gives the whole variable domain EPEVTQTPSHQVTQMGQEVILRCVPISNHLYFYWYRQILGQKVEFLVSFYNNEISEKSEIFDDQFSVERPDGSNFTLKIRSTKLEDSAMYFCASRGGGVDQPQHFGDGTRLSIL.

The chain links TRBV5-1 to TRBJ1-4; D possibly corresponds to TRBD1 (5 bases). The CDR3 covers 14 residues. Germline V gives CDR1 SGHRS, CDR2 YFSETQ. V gave up 4 bases and J gave up 0 bases, with 7 bases separating them. The CDR3 coding sequence is TGCGCCAGCAGCCCGACAGCAACTAATGAAAAACTGTTTTTT. Translation gives CASSPTATNEKLFF.

The genes are TRBV5-1 and TRBJ1-2; 8 positions agree with TRBD1. The CDR3 is 15 residues long. Germline V CDR1 and CDR2: SGHRS, YFSETQ. The V segment lost 4 bases and the J segment 4 bases; nucleotides outside the gene matches: 9. Written as DNA, the CDR3 is TGCGCCAGCAGCCCAGGGACAGGATCCCTCTATGGCTACACCTTC. Protein: CASSPGTGSLYGYTF.

This clone was observed a single time. This chain links TRBV3-1 (or the pseudogene TRBV3-2) with TRBJ1-5; tentatively, D is TRBD1 (5 bases). Trimming removed 6 bases from V and 7 bases from J, with 19 bases in between. Germline V CDR1 and CDR2: LGHDT, YNNKEL (reference sequence). The CDR3 spans 15 residues. CDR3 residues: CASSLTVGAGQPQHF. In DNA form, the CDR3 reads TGTGCCAGCAGTCTCACGGTCGGGGCGGGGCAGCCCCAGCATTTT.

V usage is TRBV5-6 and J usage is TRBJ1-2, with 8 bases that match TRBD1. Germline V gene lookup returns CDR1 SGHDT and CDR2 YYEEEE. The V segment lost 4 bases and the J segment 4 bases; nucleotides outside the gene matches: 9. The CDR3 is 15 residues long. CDR3 DNA: TGTGCCAGCAGCAGGGGACAGGACCCCTTCTATGGCTACACCTTC. Amino acid sequence: CASSRGQDPFYGYTF.

The rearrangement links TRBV19 to TRBJ1-5; 8 nucleotides line up with TRBD1. The germline CDR1 and CDR2 sequences are LNHDA and SQIVND (reference sequence). The V gene end was trimmed by 5 bases and the J gene end by 6 bases; junction bases not matched to a gene: 12. CDR3 size: 16 residues. The CDR3 is CASSVAGQGNGQPQHF. The CDR3 nucleotides are TGTGCCAGTAGTGTCGCAGGACAGGGTAACGGTCAGCCCCAGCATTTT. Complete variable domain (other parts from reference TRBV19 and TRBJ1-5): DGGITQSPKYLFRKEGQNVTLSCEQNLNHDAMYWYRQDPGQGLRLIYYSQIVNDFQKGDIAEGYSVSREKKESFPLTVTSAQKNPTAFYLCASSVAGQGNGQPQHFGDGTRLSIL.

This chain joins TRBV12-5 and TRBJ2-1; 8 nucleotides agree with TRBD1. The germline V gene encodes CDR1 LGHNT and CDR2 FRNRAP. With V trimmed by 6 bases and J by 0 bases, 7 bases remained unmatched. CDR3 length equals 16 residues. In DNA, the CDR3 is TGTGCTAGTGGCCCCGGACAGGGAAGCTCCTACAATGAGCAGTTCTTC. Residues: CASGPGQGSSYNEQFF.

The rearrangement uses TRBV28 and TRBJ2-2, with 8 bases fitting TRBD1. The CDR3 runs 17 residues. Unmatched junction bases numbered 11, after V lost 3 bases and J lost 5 bases. Germline V lookup: CDR1 MDHEN, CDR2 SYDVKM. The CDR3, as DNA: TGTGCCAGCAGTTTGAGTGGGCAGGGGGCGAGGACCGGGGAGCTGTTTTTT. Translation gives CASSLSGQGARTGELFF.

V is TRBV28 and J is TRBJ1-2, with 8 positions matching TRBD1. The CDR3 is made up of 14 amino acids. Germline assignment: CDR1 MDHEN and CDR2 SYDVKM. Germline trimming cut 6 bases from V and 1 base from J; bases unmatched to any gene: 4. The chain's CDR3 is CASSLDRVNYGYTF. CDR3 sequence (DNA): TGTGCCAGCAGCCTGGACAGGGTTAACTATGGCTACACCTTC.

This clone was picked up one time. The chain couples TRBV24-1 to TRBJ1-1; weak D call: TRBD1 (6 bases). Germline CDR1 reads KGHDR; CDR2 reads SFDVKD. The CDR3 covers 12 residues. With 5 bases removed from V and 8 bases from J, the gap between germline ends came to 11 bases. CDR3 in amino acids: CATSGYGTEAFF. The CDR3 DNA is TGTGCCACCAGTGGTTACGGGACAGAAGCTTTCTTT.